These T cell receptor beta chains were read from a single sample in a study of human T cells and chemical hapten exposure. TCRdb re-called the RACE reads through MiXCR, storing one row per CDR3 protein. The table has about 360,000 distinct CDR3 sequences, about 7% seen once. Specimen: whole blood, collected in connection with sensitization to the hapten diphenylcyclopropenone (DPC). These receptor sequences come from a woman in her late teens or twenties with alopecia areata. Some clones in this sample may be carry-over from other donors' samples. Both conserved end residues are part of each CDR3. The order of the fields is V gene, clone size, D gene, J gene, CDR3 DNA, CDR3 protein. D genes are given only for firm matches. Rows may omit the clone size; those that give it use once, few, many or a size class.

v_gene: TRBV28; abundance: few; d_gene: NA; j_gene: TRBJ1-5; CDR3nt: TGTGCCAGCAGTTTAGGTTCTCCCCCGTACAATCAGCCCCAGCATTTT; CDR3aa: CASSLGSPPYNQPQHF
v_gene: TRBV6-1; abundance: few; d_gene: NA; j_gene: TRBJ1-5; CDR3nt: TGTGCCAGCAGTGATTGGGACAATAGCAATCAGCCCCAGCATTTT; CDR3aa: CASSDWDNSNQPQHF
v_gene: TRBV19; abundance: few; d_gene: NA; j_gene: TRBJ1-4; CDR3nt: TGTGCCAGTAGGACAAGGGTGGCCTCGACTAATGAAAAACTGTTTTTT; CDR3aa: CASRTRVASTNEKLFF
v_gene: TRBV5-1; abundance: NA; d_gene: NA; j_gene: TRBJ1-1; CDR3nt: TGCGCCAGCAGCCTCGGCCCCCGAAGGGCTGAAGCTTTCTTT; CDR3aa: CASSLGPRRAEAFF
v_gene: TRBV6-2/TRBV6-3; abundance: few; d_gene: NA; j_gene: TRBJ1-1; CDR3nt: TGTGCCAGCAGTTTTAAATATGAAGCTTTCTTT; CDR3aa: CASSFKYEAFF
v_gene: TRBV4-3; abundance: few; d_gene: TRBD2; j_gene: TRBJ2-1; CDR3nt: TGCGCCAGCAGCCAAGAGGTGGGGCTAGCGGGGGACCCATACAATGAGCAGTTCTTC; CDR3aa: CASSQEVGLAGDPYNEQFF
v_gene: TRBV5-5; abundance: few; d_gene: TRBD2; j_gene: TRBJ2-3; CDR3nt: TGTGCCAGCAGCCTGGGACTAGCGGGGGGGCCCGTTCTGTCAGATACGCAGTATTTT; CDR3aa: CASSLGLAGGPVLSDTQYF
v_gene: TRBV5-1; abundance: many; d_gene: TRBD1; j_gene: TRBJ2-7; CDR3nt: TGCGCCAGCAGCTTGGGACAGGGTGTAGACGAGCAGTACTTC; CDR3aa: CASSLGQGVDEQYF
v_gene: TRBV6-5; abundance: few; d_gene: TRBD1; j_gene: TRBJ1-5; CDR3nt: TGTGCCAGCAGGACAGGGGGCTTGAGCAATCAGCCCCAGCATTTT; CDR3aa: CASRTGGLSNQPQHF
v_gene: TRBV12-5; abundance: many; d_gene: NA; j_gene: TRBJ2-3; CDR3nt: TGTGCTAGTTTTACCCGGGGCCCTTCGGATACGCAGTATTTT; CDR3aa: CASFTRGPSDTQYF
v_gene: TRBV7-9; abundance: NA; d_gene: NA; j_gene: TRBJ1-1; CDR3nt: TGTGCCAGCAGCTTAGAGTGGGGAGACGGCACTGAAGCTTTCTTT; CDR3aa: CASSLEWGDGTEAFF
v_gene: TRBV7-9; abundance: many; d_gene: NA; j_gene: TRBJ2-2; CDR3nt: TGTGCCAGCAGCTTAATTCCGGGGCTGAACACCGGGGAGCTGTTTTTT; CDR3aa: CASSLIPGLNTGELFF
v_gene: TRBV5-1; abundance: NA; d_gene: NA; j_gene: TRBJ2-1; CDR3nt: TGCGCCAGCAGCTTGTCCCGGACCTCCTACAATGAGCAGTTCTTC; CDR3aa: CASSLSRTSYNEQFF
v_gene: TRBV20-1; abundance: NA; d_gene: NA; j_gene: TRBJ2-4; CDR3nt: TGCAGTGCTAGAGATGTAGCTGCTGGTAAAAACATTCAGTACTTC; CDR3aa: CSARDVAAGKNIQYF
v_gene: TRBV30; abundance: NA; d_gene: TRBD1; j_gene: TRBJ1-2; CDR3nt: TGTGCCTGGAGTGTACTCACACAGGGGAAGGGCTACACCTTC; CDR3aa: CAWSVLTQGKGYTF
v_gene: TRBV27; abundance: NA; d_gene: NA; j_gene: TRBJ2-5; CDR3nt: TGTGCCAGCAGTTTGACACGTTCCGGAGAGACCCAGTACTTC; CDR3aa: CASSLTRSGETQYF
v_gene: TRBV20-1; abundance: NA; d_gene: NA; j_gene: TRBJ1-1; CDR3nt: TGCAGTGCTAGAGATTGGGCACAGAACACTGAAGCTTTCTTT; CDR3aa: CSARDWAQNTEAFF
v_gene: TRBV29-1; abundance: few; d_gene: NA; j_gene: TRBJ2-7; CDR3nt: TGCAGCGTTGAAGATCAATCTGCGGTTCGGCAAGGACGCTACGAGCAGTACTTC; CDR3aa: CSVEDQSAVRQGRYEQYF
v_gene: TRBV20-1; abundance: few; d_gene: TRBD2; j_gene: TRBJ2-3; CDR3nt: TGCAGTGCTCCCCTGGGAGGGAGCGGCACAGATACGCAGTATTTT; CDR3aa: CSAPLGGSGTDTQYF
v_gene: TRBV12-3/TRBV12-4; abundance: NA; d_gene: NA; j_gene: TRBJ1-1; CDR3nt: TGTGCCAGCAGAGCAGTGGGGACTGAAGCTTTCTTT; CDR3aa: CASRAVGTEAFF
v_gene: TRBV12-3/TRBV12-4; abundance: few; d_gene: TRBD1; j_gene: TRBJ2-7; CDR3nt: TGTGCCAGCAGCCTGGGACAGAACCTCTACGAGCAGTACTTC; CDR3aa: CASSLGQNLYEQYF
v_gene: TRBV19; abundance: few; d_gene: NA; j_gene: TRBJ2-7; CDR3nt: TGTGCCAGTAGTCCCGGGCCCTCAATCTCCTACGAGCAGTACTTC; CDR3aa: CASSPGPSISYEQYF
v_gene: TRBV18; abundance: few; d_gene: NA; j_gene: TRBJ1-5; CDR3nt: TGTGCCAGCTCTATGGGAGAGAATCAGCCCCAGCATTTT; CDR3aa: CASSMGENQPQHF
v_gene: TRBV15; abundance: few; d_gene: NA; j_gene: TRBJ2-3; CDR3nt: TGTGCCACCAGCAGAGATCAACGAGAGACAGATACGCAGTATTTT; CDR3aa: CATSRDQRETDTQYF
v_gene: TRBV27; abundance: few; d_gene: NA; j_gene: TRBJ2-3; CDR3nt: TGTGCCAGCAGTTTAAATACGGAGTTTAGCACAGATACGCAGTATTTT; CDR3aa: CASSLNTEFSTDTQYF
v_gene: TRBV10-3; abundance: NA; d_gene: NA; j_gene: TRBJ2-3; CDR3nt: TGTGCCATCAGTGAGTCAACCCTATCGGATACGCAGTATTTT; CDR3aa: CAISESTLSDTQYF
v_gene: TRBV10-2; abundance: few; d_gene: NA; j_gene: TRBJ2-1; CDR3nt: TGCGCCAGTTACAGTAGCCTAGACAATGAGCAGTTCTTC; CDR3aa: CASYSSLDNEQFF
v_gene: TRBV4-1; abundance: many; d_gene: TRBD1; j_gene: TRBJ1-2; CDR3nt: TGCGCCAGCAGCCAACCTCGACAGGGGGATGGCTACACCTTC; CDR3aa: CASSQPRQGDGYTF
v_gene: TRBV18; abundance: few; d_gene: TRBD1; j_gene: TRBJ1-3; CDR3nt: TGTGCCAGCTCACCAGCAGGGGGCAATGGAAACACCATATATTTT; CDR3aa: CASSPAGGNGNTIYF
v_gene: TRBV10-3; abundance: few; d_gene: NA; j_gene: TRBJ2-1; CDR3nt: TGTGCCATCAGTGAGTCTAGTAGCGGTGATGAGCAGTTCTTC; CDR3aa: CAISESSSGDEQFF
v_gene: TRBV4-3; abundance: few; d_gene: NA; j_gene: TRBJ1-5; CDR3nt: TGCGCCAGCAGCCAAGAGGGGAGTCGTCGCAATCAGCCCCAGCATTTT; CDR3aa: CASSQEGSRRNQPQHF
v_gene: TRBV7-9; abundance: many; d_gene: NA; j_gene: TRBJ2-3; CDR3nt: TGTGCCAGCAGCTCCAAGGCAGTGGTAACAGATACGCAGTATTTT; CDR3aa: CASSSKAVVTDTQYF
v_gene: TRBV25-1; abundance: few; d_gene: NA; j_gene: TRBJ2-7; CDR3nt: TGTGCCAGCGGGGGACGATCCTACGAGCAGTACTTC; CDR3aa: CASGGRSYEQYF
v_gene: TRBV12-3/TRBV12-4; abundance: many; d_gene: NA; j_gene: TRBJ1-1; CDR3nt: TGTGCCAGCAAAACCCTCAGAGGAGGAAACACTGAAGCTTTCTTT; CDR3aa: CASKTLRGGNTEAFF
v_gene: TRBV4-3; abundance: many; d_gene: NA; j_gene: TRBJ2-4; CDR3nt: TGCGCCAGCAGCCAAGATAAGGTCCGGGGAGTACTAGCCAAAAACATTCAGTACTTC; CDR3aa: CASSQDKVRGVLAKNIQYF
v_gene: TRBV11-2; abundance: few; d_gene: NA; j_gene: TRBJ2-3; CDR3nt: TGTGCCAGCATACGCCGACGGAACCTAGTGGATACGCAGTATTTT; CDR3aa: CASIRRRNLVDTQYF
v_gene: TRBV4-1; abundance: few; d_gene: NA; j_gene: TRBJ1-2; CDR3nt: TGCGCCAGCAGCCCAATAGAGGGGGGCCGCGGCTACACCTTC; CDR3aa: CASSPIEGGRGYTF
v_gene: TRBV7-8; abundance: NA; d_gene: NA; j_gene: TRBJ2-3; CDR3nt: TGTGCCAGCAGCTTACTAATAGGTGCGGAGTCCACAGATACGCAGTATTTT; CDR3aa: CASSLLIGAESTDTQYF
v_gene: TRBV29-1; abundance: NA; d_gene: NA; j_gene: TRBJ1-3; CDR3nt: TGCAGCGTCTCCCACGGCTCTGGAAACACCATATATTTT; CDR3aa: CSVSHGSGNTIYF
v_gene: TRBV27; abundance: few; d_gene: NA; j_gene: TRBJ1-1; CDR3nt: TGTGCCAGCAGTCTCCACAGATCGAACACTGAAGCTTTCTTT; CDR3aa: CASSLHRSNTEAFF
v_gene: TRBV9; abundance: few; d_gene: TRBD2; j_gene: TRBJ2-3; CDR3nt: TGTGCCAGCAGCCTTATGACTAGCGAGGCAGATACGCAGTATTTT; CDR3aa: CASSLMTSEADTQYF
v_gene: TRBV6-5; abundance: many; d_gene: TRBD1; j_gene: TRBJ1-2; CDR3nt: TGTGCCAGCAGTTGGGACAGGGGAGTTGGCTACACCTTC; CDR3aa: CASSWDRGVGYTF
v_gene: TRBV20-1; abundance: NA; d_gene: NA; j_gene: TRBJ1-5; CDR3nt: TGCAGTGCCGAAGTGGGGAATCAGCCCCAGCATTTT; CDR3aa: CSAEVGNQPQHF
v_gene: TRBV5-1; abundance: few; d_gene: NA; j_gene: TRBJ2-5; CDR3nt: TGCGCCAGCAGCTTGGATGGTGGAAAGACCCAGTACTTC; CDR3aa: CASSLDGGKTQYF
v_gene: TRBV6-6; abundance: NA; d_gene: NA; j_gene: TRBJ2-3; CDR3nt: TGTGCCAGCACCCCGGCAGGGGAGTCCACAGATACGCAGTATTTT; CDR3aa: CASTPAGESTDTQYF
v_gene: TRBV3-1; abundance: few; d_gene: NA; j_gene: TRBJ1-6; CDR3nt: TGTGCCAGCAGCCAAGTCCTGACAGATTCACCCCTCCACTTT; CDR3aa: CASSQVLTDSPLHF
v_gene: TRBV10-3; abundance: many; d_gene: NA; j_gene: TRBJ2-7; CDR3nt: TGTGCCATCAGTGAGTCGGCAGACCCTTCCTACGAGCAGTACTTC; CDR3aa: CAISESADPSYEQYF
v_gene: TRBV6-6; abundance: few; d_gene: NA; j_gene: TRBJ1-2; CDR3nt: TGTGCCAGCAGTTACCAGGAACGGAGCTATGGCTACACCTTC; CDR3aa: CASSYQERSYGYTF
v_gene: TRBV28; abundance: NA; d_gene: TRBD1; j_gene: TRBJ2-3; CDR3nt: TGTGCCAGCAGATACGGACAGGGCACAGATACGCAGTATTTT; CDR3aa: CASRYGQGTDTQYF
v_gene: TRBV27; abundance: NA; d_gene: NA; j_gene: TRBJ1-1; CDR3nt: TGTGCCAGTTTCTCCCCAACAACGAACACTGAAGCTTTCTTT; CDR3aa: CASFSPTTNTEAFF
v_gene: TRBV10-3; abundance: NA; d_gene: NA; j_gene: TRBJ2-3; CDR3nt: TGTGCCATCAGTGAGTCGGCTTTTGGAGGGAGCACAGATACGCAGTATTTT; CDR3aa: CAISESAFGGSTDTQYF
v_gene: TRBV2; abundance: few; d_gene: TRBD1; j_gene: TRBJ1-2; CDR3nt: TGTGCCAGCAGTGGGACAGGGAATGGCTACACCTTC; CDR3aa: CASSGTGNGYTF
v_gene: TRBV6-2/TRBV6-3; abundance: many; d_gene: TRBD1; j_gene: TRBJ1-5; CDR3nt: TGTGCCAGCAGTTATCCCAGGGGGCGCAGTTCTTTAGGCAATCAGCCCCAGCATTTT; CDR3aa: CASSYPRGRSSLGNQPQHF
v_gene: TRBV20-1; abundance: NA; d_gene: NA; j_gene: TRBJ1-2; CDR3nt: TGCAGTGCTAGAGCCGGGTCAGAATATGGCTACACCTTC; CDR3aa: CSARAGSEYGYTF